Listed below are T cell receptor beta chains from one sample, sequenced in a study of T cells in Graves' hyperthyroidism and ophthalmopathy. Each CDR3 protein gets one entry after TCRdb re-called the multiplex PCR reads with MiXCR. The table has 400,000 to 550,000 distinct CDR3 sequences, around 22% seen once. Source material: blood. The receptors come from a woman aged 30 to 39 with Graves' ophthalmopathy. The CDR3 runs from the conserved cysteine through the conserved F or W. A D gene is named only where the DNA matches it firmly. Only some rows state a clone size, as once, few, many or a class for expanded clones.

V gene	CDR3 length	clone size	D gene	J gene	CDR3 protein	CDR3 DNA
TRBV7-2	13	many	NA	TRBJ1-2	CASSLVRVYGYTF	TGTGCCAGCAGCTTAGTTAGAGTCTATGGCTACACCTTC
TRBV19	14	NA	TRBD1	TRBJ2-2	CASRIQGKSGELFF	TGTGCCAGTAGGATACAGGGGAAGTCCGGGGAGCTGTTTTTT
TRBV28	14	NA	TRBD2	TRBJ2-7	CASSPVAGTYEQYF	TGTGCCAGCAGTCCCGTAGCGGGAACCTACGAGCAGTACTTC
TRBV15	16	NA	TRBD1	TRBJ2-7	CATSRDRRQGLDEQYF	TGTGCCACCAGCAGAGATCGAAGACAGGGCCTAGACGAGCAGTACTTC
TRBV12-3/TRBV12-4	13	NA	TRBD2	TRBJ2-7	CASSRTSGSEQYF	TGTGCCAGCAGTCGGACTAGCGGAAGCGAGCAGTACTTC
TRBV12-3/TRBV12-4	15	NA	TRBD1	TRBJ1-4	CASSRGQNTNEKLFF	TGTGCCAGCAGCAGGGGACAGAACACTAATGAAAAACTGTTTTTT
TRBV6-1	14	NA	NA	TRBJ1-1	CASSPIMPGRGAFF	TGTGCCAGCAGTCCTATTATGCCAGGAAGAGGAGCTTTCTTT
TRBV7-8	17	NA	TRBD1	TRBJ2-2	CASSKSGTGVPSGELFF	TGTGCCAGCAGCAAATCCGGGACAGGGGTCCCCTCCGGGGAGCTGTTTTTT
TRBV28	14	many	NA	TRBJ1-3	CASSFRSFGNTIYF	TGTGCCAGCAGTTTCAGGTCCTTTGGAAACACCATATATTTT
TRBV28	15	many	TRBD1	TRBJ1-5	CASSLGQDQDQPQHF	TGTGCCAGCAGTTTGGGACAGGACCAGGATCAGCCCCAGCATTTT
TRBV12-3/TRBV12-4	18	many	NA	TRBJ1-3	CASSFRVGTRSSGNTIYF	TGTGCCAGCAGTTTCCGAGTCGGAACAAGAAGCTCTGGAAACACCATATATTTT
TRBV28	15	many	NA	TRBJ2-7	CASSLAGTAYYEQYF	TGTGCCAGCAGTTTGGCCGGGACGGCATACTACGAGCAGTACTTC
TRBV28	15	NA	NA	TRBJ1-5	CASTLGQQVGQPQHF	TGTGCCAGCACTCTCGGACAGCAAGTAGGTCAGCCCCAGCATTTT
TRBV13	15	many	TRBD1	TRBJ1-3	CASSLETGATNTIYF	TGTGCCAGCAGCTTAGAAACAGGGGCGACAAACACCATATATTTT
TRBV18	12	few	NA	TRBJ1-2	CASSPQFRGYTF	TGTGCCAGCTCACCTCAGTTCCGTGGCTACACCTTC
TRBV20-1	12	many	NA	TRBJ2-7	CSARDRGYEQYF	TGCAGTGCTAGAGACAGGGGCTACGAGCAGTACTTC
TRBV6-2/TRBV6-3	17	NA	TRBD1	TRBJ1-1	CASRHGQGSQLNTEAFF	TGTGCCAGCAGACACGGACAGGGATCCCAATTGAACACTGAAGCTTTCTTT
TRBV29-1	12	NA	NA	TRBJ1-1	CSVGWKNTEAFF	TGCAGCGTTGGATGGAAGAACACTGAAGCTTTCTTT
TRBV6-2/TRBV6-3	11	NA	NA	TRBJ1-2	CASRMTSSYTF	TGTGCCAGCAGGATGACATCTTCCTACACCTTC
TRBV29-1	15	NA	NA	TRBJ2-7	CSVLTASDLANEQYF	TGCAGCGTTCTTACCGCCTCGGACTTAGCCAACGAGCAGTACTTC
TRBV27	13	many	TRBD1	TRBJ1-2	CASGGTAFYGYTF	TGTGCCAGCGGAGGGACAGCCTTTTATGGCTACACCTTC
TRBV6-1	16	NA	NA	TRBJ2-3	CASSPQLDSPRNTQYF	TGTGCCAGCAGTCCCCAACTCGACAGTCCGAGGAATACGCAGTATTTT
TRBV24-1	18	many	TRBD1	TRBJ2-6	CATSDPGLTGAGANVLTF	TGTGCCACCAGTGACCCAGGTCTGACAGGGGCTGGGGCCAACGTCCTGACTTTC
TRBV11-3	16	many	NA	TRBJ1-2	CASSLPQLIANYGYTF	TGTGCCAGCAGCTTACCCCAGCTCATAGCTAACTATGGCTACACCTTC
TRBV14	15	many	NA	TRBJ1-1	CASSQLGGIITEAFF	TGTGCCAGCAGCCAACTCGGTGGAATAATCACTGAAGCTTTCTTT
TRBV11-2	16	NA	NA	TRBJ2-7	CASSAPGLRRAHEQYF	TGTGCCAGCAGCGCCCCCGGATTACGAAGGGCCCACGAGCAGTACTTC
TRBV10-3	17	many	TRBD1	TRBJ1-2	CAISERTGELANYGYTF	TGTGCCATCAGTGAGCGTACAGGGGAGTTAGCTAACTATGGCTACACCTTC
TRBV30	20	NA	TRBD1	TRBJ1-2	CAWSVQRGGWDRRRNYGYTF	TGTGCCTGGAGTGTACAAAGGGGAGGTTGGGACAGGAGACGTAACTATGGCTACACCTTC
TRBV5-1	18	many	TRBD2	TRBJ2-3	CASSLESSGGARTDTQYF	TGCGCCAGCAGCTTGGAGTCTAGCGGGGGGGCCAGGACAGATACGCAGTATTTT
TRBV29-1	14	many	NA	TRBJ2-7	CSVRPGTLVYEQYF	TGCAGCGTCAGACCGGGGACCTTGGTCTACGAGCAGTACTTC
TRBV15	15	many	NA	TRBJ1-3	CATSRDLASGNTIYF	TGTGCCACCAGCAGAGATTTGGCGTCTGGAAACACCATATATTTT
TRBV19	15	many	TRBD1	TRBJ1-5	CASSTRTGGNQPQHF	TGTGCCAGTAGTACGCGGACAGGGGGTAATCAGCCCCAGCATTTT
TRBV28	13	many	NA	TRBJ1-2	CASSLQGPYGYTF	TGTGCCAGCAGCCTACAGGGCCCCTATGGCTACACCTTC
TRBV7-2	15	NA	TRBD2	TRBJ2-7	CASSRMSGGLYEQYF	TGTGCCAGCAGCCGAATGAGCGGGGGCCTTTACGAGCAGTACTTC
TRBV13	12	many	NA	TRBJ2-3	CASSLVRNTQYF	TGTGCCAGCAGCTTAGTAAGGAATACGCAGTATTTT
TRBV19	16	NA	TRBD1	TRBJ2-7	CASSIGTGEVGYEQYF	TGTGCCAGTAGTATCGGGACAGGGGAGGTTGGCTACGAGCAGTACTTC
TRBV12-5	13	NA	NA	TRBJ1-2	CASGFARGDGYTF	TGTGCTAGTGGTTTTGCCAGGGGAGACGGCTACACCTTC
TRBV19	16	NA	TRBD1	TRBJ2-7	CASSNPGQASSYEQYF	TGTGCCAGTAGTAACCCGGGACAGGCGAGCTCCTACGAGCAGTACTTC
TRBV6-1	15	many	NA	TRBJ1-5	CASSWGASSNQPQHF	TGTGCCAGCAGCTGGGGGGCCAGTAGCAATCAGCCCCAGCATTTT
TRBV2	13	many	NA	TRBJ2-7	CASKRVGSYEQYF	TGTGCCAGCAAGAGGGTCGGCAGCTACGAGCAGTACTTC
TRBV7-2	17	many	NA	TRBJ1-3	CASSLARSRESGNTIYF	TGTGCCAGCAGCTTAGCGAGGTCCAGGGAGTCTGGAAACACCATATATTTT
TRBV5-1	16	NA	TRBD1	TRBJ2-2	CASSLGRDRVTGELFF	TGCGCCAGCAGCTTGGGCCGGGACAGGGTCACCGGGGAGCTGTTTTTT
TRBV11-2	16	many	NA	TRBJ2-5	CASSSLRIPIKETQYF	TGTGCCAGCAGCTCTTTGAGAATCCCGATTAAAGAGACCCAGTACTTC